The 23 T cell receptor beta chains listed next were all sequenced from one sample in a study of OX40 agonist ivuxolimab in advanced cancers. The assay was immunoSEQ multiplex PCR, and TCRdb's table has in-frame clones only and misses some. The sample records about 150,000 clones, 90% to 95% being singletons. The starting material was CD4+ or CD8+ T cells sorted from blood, obtained in a trial of the OX40 agonist ivuxolimab. All receptors derive from an adult with an advanced solid tumor such as melanoma, head and neck, liver or kidney cancer.

The V call is TRBV28, the J call TRBJ1-4, with D possibly being TRBD1 (5 bases). V gave up 8 bases and J gave up 2 bases, with 15 bases separating them. The CDR3 spans 15 residues. CDR1 is MDHEN, CDR2 SYDVKM, per germline. Here the CDR3 DNA reads TGTGCCAGCTCCCTGTATGGGGGGACTAATGAAAAACTGTTTTTT. Encoded protein: CASSLYGGTNEKLFF.

V and J are TRBV15 and TRBJ2-2; D is unresolved. Germline V gene data show CDR1 as LNHNV and CDR2 as YYDKDF (reference sequence). Trimming left V 0 bases short and J 5 bases short, with 13 bases between. This CDR3 has 16 residues. The CDR3 here is CATSRDGPTSTGELFF. CDR3 in DNA: TGTGCCACCAGCAGAGATGGACCAACAAGTACCGGGGAGCTGTTTTTT.

This clone was observed a single time. The chain has TRBV6-5 and TRBJ2-7, with D uncertain. V lost 4 bases and J 7 bases, leaving 14 bases between the germline ends. Germline CDR1 MNHEY, CDR2 SVGAGI. This CDR3 spans 13 amino acids. The CDR3 loop reads CASSSVRVEEQYF. Here the CDR3 DNA reads TGTGCCAGCAGTTCCGTCCGGGTTGAGGAGCAGTACTTC.

This chain uses TRBV7-9 with TRBJ1-2; 10 bases align to TRBD1. Germline CDR1 reads SEHNR; CDR2 reads FQNEAQ (reference sequence). This CDR3 has 15 amino acids. J was trimmed by 8 bases and V by 3 bases; bases with no gene match: 9. CDR3 region: CASSLSGQGWEGYTF. Here the CDR3 DNA reads TGTGCCAGCAGCTTGTCGGGACAGGGGTGGGAAGGCTACACCTTC.

Only a few counts were recorded for this clone. This chain links TRBV19 with TRBJ1-1; 7 bases are shared with TRBD1. The CDR3 has 13 amino acids. Trimming removed 4 bases from V and 3 bases from J; junction bases left unmatched: 2. Germline V gives CDR1 LNHDA, CDR2 SQIVND (reference sequence). The CDR3 DNA reads TGTGCCAGTAGTACCAGGGGGTACACTGAAGCTTTCTTT. Protein sequence: CASSTRGYTEAFF.

As regards this clone: Other nucleotide sequences from this sample produce the same CDR3. V and J are TRBV7-2 and TRBJ1-5, with a possible D match to TRBD1 (5 bases). Germline loops: CDR1 SGHTA, CDR2 FQGNSA. V was pared by 3 bases and J by 3 bases, with 6 bases between. CDR3 length: 13 residues. In nucleotides, the CDR3 is TGTGCCAGCAGCTTGGACACCAATCAGCCCCAGCATTTT. It encodes CASSLDTNQPQHF.

The gene calls are TRBV5-4 and TRBJ2-7; D perhaps matches TRBD1 (6 bases). Deletions cut 4 bases from V and 4 bases from J, with 18 bases between. The CDR3 runs to 15 residues. Germline CDR1 is SGHNT and CDR2 is YYREEE (reference sequence). Here the CDR3 reads CASSPPRQGHYEQYF. Here the CDR3 DNA reads TGTGCCAGCAGCCCGCCGCGGCAGGGACATTACGAGCAGTACTTC. Using reference TRBV5-4 and TRBJ2-7 for the parts outside the CDR3, the full variable domain is ETGVTQSPTHLIKTRGQQVTLRCSSQSGHNTVSWYQQALGQGPQFIFQYYREEENGRGNFPPRFSGLQFPNYSSELNVNALELDDSALYLCASSPPRQGHYEQYFGPGTRLTVT.

Written as DNA, the CDR3 is TGTGCCAGCAGCTTGGGAGACTGGCGGGGGATTACCTACGAGCAGTACTTC. Amino acid sequence: CASSLGDWRGITYEQYF. The chain employs TRBV5-4 and TRBJ2-7; 7 nucleotides align to TRBD2. Unmatched junction bases numbered 11, after V lost 0 bases and J lost 2 bases. CDR3 length equals 17 residues. Germline loops: CDR1 SGHNT, CDR2 YYREEE (reference sequence).

V usage is TRBV5-5 and J usage is TRBJ1-4, with unresolved D. This CDR3 comprises 13 residues. V lost 0 bases, J lost 6 bases, and 6 bases lay in between. Per the germline V gene, CDR1 is SGHKS and CDR2 is YYEKEE (reference sequence). CDR3 protein: CASSLAADEKLFF. The DNA of the CDR3 is TGTGCCAGCAGCTTGGCGGCAGATGAAAAACTGTTTTTT.

CDR3 amino acids: CATSRDLQGGEKLFF. The DNA for the CDR3 is TGTGCCACCAGCAGAGATCTACAGGGGGGTGAAAAACTGTTTTTT. The rearrangement uses TRBV15 and TRBJ1-4; TRBD1 agrees at 8 bases. The junction had 4 bases not matched to a gene; V was cut back by 0 bases and J by 7 bases. Per germline, CDR1 LNHNV and CDR2 YYDKDF (reference sequence). CDR3 length equals 15 residues.

V and J are TRBV6-5 and TRBJ1-4; no firm D call. V gave up 7 bases and J gave up 6 bases, with 18 bases separating them. The germline V gene encodes CDR1 MNHEY and CDR2 SVGAGI. The CDR3 is made up of 15 amino acids. CDR3 nucleotide sequence: TGTGCCAGCACCTACTCCCGGAGGCTTGATGAAAAACTGTTTTTT. Translation: CASTYSRRLDEKLFF.

This chain links TRBV7-9 with TRBJ2-4; D remains ambiguous. Trimming took 6 bases from V and 6 from J, leaving 9 bases between them. Germline assignment: CDR1 SEHNR and CDR2 FQNEAQ (reference sequence). The CDR3 has 12 amino acids. The chain's CDR3 is CASRSGGNIQYF. In nucleotides, the CDR3 is TGTGCCAGCAGATCCGGTGGAAACATTCAGTACTTC.

Of note for this clone: At one boundary the junction diverges from the germline segment, which might be a read error. V is TRBV7-9 and J is TRBJ2-5; D is ambiguous. Germline V gene data show CDR1 as SEHNR and CDR2 as FQNEAQ (reference sequence). The CDR3 is 15 residues long. This chain's CDR3 is CANSLPFPFQETQYF. The CDR3, as DNA: TGTGCCAACAGCCTACCCTTCCCTTTCCAAGAGACCCAGTACTTC.

V and J are TRBV27 and TRBJ1-1; D unresolved. This CDR3 spans 15 amino acids. From germline, CDR1 is MNHEY and CDR2 SMNVEV (reference sequence). Between the trimmed V and J ends, which lost 3 bases and 8 bases, there was a span of 19 bases. The CDR3 DNA reads as TGTGCCAGCAGTTTTGGTGGGGAACTCCGCCCCGAAGCTTTCTTT. This sequence encodes CASSFGGELRPEAFF.

The chain employs TRBV4-1 and TRBJ2-2; TRBD2 matches at 8 bases. The germline V gene has CDR1 MGHRA and CDR2 YSYEKL. V was pared by 1 base and J by 2 bases, with 12 bases of the junction left unmatched. The CDR3 is 19 amino acids. CDR3 nucleotide sequence: TGCGCCAGCAGCCAAGTTGTGGGGAGGACTAGCCAAAACACCGGGGAGCTGTTTTTT. Protein: CASSQVVGRTSQNTGELFF.

Points on this clone: This specimen includes other DNA sequences encoding the same CDR3. This rearrangement joins TRBV20-1 to TRBJ2-7; 7 bases fit TRBD2. CDR3 length equals 11 residues. Per germline, CDR1 DFQATT and CDR2 SNEGSKA (reference sequence). The V segment lost 5 bases and the J segment 3 bases; nucleotides outside the gene matches: 1. The CDR3 region is CSASGGYEQYF. CDR3 coding DNA: TGCAGTGCTTCGGGGGGCTACGAGCAGTACTTC.

This rearrangement joins TRBV7-2 to TRBJ2-2; a weak D match, TRBD2 (6 bases). The CDR3 is made up of 14 amino acids. The germline V gene encodes CDR1 SGHTA and CDR2 FQGNSA. V lost 8 bases and J 2 bases, leaving 12 bases between the germline ends. For the CDR3, the DNA is TGTGCCAGCCCGTGGGGGGAAAACACCGGGGAGCTGTTTTTT. This codes for CASPWGENTGELFF.

This chain connects TRBV4-2 to TRBJ1-5, with a tentative D call TRBD1 (5 bases). The V and J ends lost 4 bases and 4 bases respectively, with 14 bases between them. This CDR3 has 15 residues. Germline-derived CDR1 and CDR2 are LGHNA and YNFKEQ. The CDR3 region has the DNA TGTGCCAGCAGCCCGCTTACGGGACCTAATCAGCCCCAGCATTTT. Amino acid sequence: CASSPLTGPNQPQHF.

The V and J genes are TRBV9 and TRBJ1-3; 8 bases fit TRBD1. Trimming at V came to 0 bases and at J to 6 bases, leaving 2 bases not matched to a gene. The CDR3 loop spans 14 amino acids. From germline, CDR1 is SGDLS and CDR2 YYNGEE. Written as DNA, the CDR3 is TGTGCCAGCAGCGTAGCGGACAGGGCAAACACCATATATTTT. Translated: CASSVADRANTIYF.

The V and J genes are TRBV5-5 and TRBJ1-2; D is perhaps TRBD1 (5 bases). The CDR3 has 14 amino acids. V shed 1 base and J shed 4 bases, with 11 bases lying between them. In germline, CDR1 is SGHKS, CDR2 YYEKEE (reference sequence). The CDR3 protein is CASSLNKGPYGYTF. The CDR3 DNA reads as TGTGCCAGCAGCTTGAATAAGGGGCCCTATGGCTACACCTTC.

The V call is TRBV9, the J call TRBJ1-2; 12 bases are a match to TRBD1. This CDR3 contains 18 residues. V trimming: 4 bases; J trimming: 2 bases; junction bases outside the gene matches: 12. Germline CDR1 reads SGDLS; CDR2 reads YYNGEE. CDR3 DNA sequence: TGTGCCAGCAGCCCCTCTGCCGGGACAGGGGGCTGGAACTATGGCTACACCTTC. Translating it yields CASSPSAGTGGWNYGYTF.

CDR3: CASSVDLAGLYNEQFF. The CDR3 nucleotides read TGTGCCAGCAGCGTAGACCTAGCGGGACTCTACAATGAGCAGTTCTTC. This rearrangement joins TRBV9 to TRBJ2-1; 9 nucleotides line up with TRBD2. This CDR3 spans 16 amino acids. Trimming removed 0 bases from V and 3 bases from J; junction bases left unmatched: 4. The V gene's germline CDR1 is SGDLS and CDR2 YYNGEE.

J is TRBJ2-7 and V is TRBV6-6, with D uncertain. This CDR3 has 11 amino acids. The V end was cut by 0 bases, the J end by 6 bases, with 3 bases between. Germline V CDR1 and CDR2: MNHNY, SVGAGI (reference sequence). In nucleotides, the CDR3 is TGTGCCAGCAGTTACTCGACCGAGCAGTACTTC. It encodes CASSYSTEQYF.